The 30 T cell receptor beta chains reported below all come from one sample, sequenced in a study of blood T cell repertoires in COVID-19. Measured with immunoSEQ multiplex PCR; TCRdb has only the in-frame clones, and not every one. The table has tens of thousands of clones, more than 70% seen once. The sample comprised peripheral blood. The source is a human donor with active COVID-19. The donor label of this sample is uncertain.

The genes are TRBV5-4 and TRBJ2-1; 12 bases match TRBD2. The germline V gene encodes CDR1 SGHNT and CDR2 YYREEE (reference sequence). The V gene end was trimmed by 5 bases and the J gene end by 9 bases; junction bases not matched to a gene: 3. This CDR3 has 13 amino acids. CDR3 in amino acids: CASRLAGGREQFF. In DNA, the CDR3 is TGTGCCAGCAGACTAGCGGGGGGCCGTGAGCAGTTCTTC.

CDR3 residues: CASSERRKTEKLFF. The CDR3, as DNA: TGTGCCAGCAGTGAAAGGAGAAAAACAGAAAAACTGTTTTTT. The V and J genes are TRBV6-1 and TRBJ1-4; no reliable D call. V shed 2 bases and J shed 8 bases, with 12 bases lying between them. The CDR3 has 14 residues. Per the germline V gene, CDR1 is MNHNS and CDR2 is SASEGT.

The rearrangement links TRBV3-1 (or the pseudogene TRBV3-2) to TRBJ2-2, with 11 nucleotides matching TRBD1. CDR3 length: 15 residues. Germline trimming cut 5 bases from V and 5 bases from J; bases unmatched to any gene: 4. The V gene's germline CDR1 is LGHDT and CDR2 YNNKEL (reference sequence). Here the CDR3 DNA reads TGTGCCAGCAGCGTCGGGACAGGGGGAACCGGGGAGCTGTTTTTT. Residues: CASSVGTGGTGELFF.

This clone was picked up a small number of times. The chain recombines TRBV30 with TRBJ2-7, with D unresolved. The germline V gene has CDR1 GTSNPN and CDR2 SVGIG (reference sequence). Trimming removed 8 bases at V and 0 bases at J, with 14 bases between. The CDR3 spans 13 residues. The CDR3 sequence: CAVIGKSSYEQYF. CDR3 bases: TGTGCCGTGATTGGCAAAAGCTCCTACGAGCAGTACTTC. The entire variable domain, with the rest obtained from reference TRBV30 and TRBJ2-7, is as follows: SQTIHQWPATLVQPVGSPLSLECTVEGTSNPNLYWYRQAAGRGLQLLFYSVGIGQISSEVPQNLSASRPQDRQFILSSKKLLLSDSGFYLCAVIGKSSYEQYFGPGTRLTVT.

This clone was detected a few times. This chain joins TRBV18 and TRBJ2-3, with D possibly matching TRBD1 (5 bases). CDR3 length: 15 amino acids. Trimming left V 8 bases short and J 3 bases short, with 18 bases between. CDR1 KGHSH and CDR2 LQKENI come from the germline V gene. The CDR3 nucleotides are TGTGCCAGCGCTATCCGGCAGGGAATGACAGATACGCAGTATTTT. It is translated as CASAIRQGMTDTQYF.

The chain recombines TRBV6-5 with TRBJ1-1; no firm D call. This CDR3 has 14 residues. Per germline, CDR1 MNHEY and CDR2 SVGAGI. Trimming removed 2 bases at V and 1 base at J, with 8 bases between. The CDR3 sequence: CASSYGSENTEAFF. CDR3 nucleotides: TGTGCCAGCAGTTACGGTTCAGAGAACACTGAAGCTTTCTTT.

The chain couples TRBV6-6 to TRBJ2-7, with TRBD1 as a possible D gene (6 bases). Germline V gene sequence: CDR1 MNHNY, CDR2 SVGAGI (reference sequence). The V end lost 6 bases, the J end lost 4 bases, and 16 bases lay between the germline ends. The CDR3 runs to 14 residues. CDR3 bases: TGTGCCAGCAGACAACCGGGACAAGCATACGAGCAGTACTTC. Its translation: CASRQPGQAYEQYF.

The rearrangement joins TRBV18 to TRBJ2-1; 7 nucleotides line up with TRBD1. The CDR3 length is 19 residues. J lost 1 base, V lost 5 bases, and 17 bases had no gene match. Germline V gene sequence: CDR1 KGHSH, CDR2 LQKENI. The CDR3 DNA follows: TGTGCCAGCTCATCGTTAATCCTAAGGGGGCGAGGATCCTACAATGAGCAGTTCTTC. It codes for CASSSLILRGRGSYNEQFF.

This clone was seen more than once but under ten times. The chain couples TRBV18 to TRBJ2-3; the D gene is possibly TRBD2 (6 bases). V was clipped by 1 base and J by 6 bases, with 14 bases between them. CDR1 KGHSH and CDR2 LQKENI come from the germline V gene. This CDR3 spans 15 amino acids. The CDR3 coding sequence is TGTGCCAGCTCACCACGGCGGGGTGGGGAGGATACGCAGTATTTT. Translation gives CASSPRRGGEDTQYF.

This chain connects TRBV4-1 to TRBJ2-1, with 9 positions matching TRBD2. CDR3 length: 14 residues. Germline lookup yields CDR1 MGHRA and CDR2 YSYEKL. Trimming cost V 6 bases and J 3 bases; bases outside gene matches: 3. Written as DNA, the CDR3 is TGCGCCAGCAGACTGACTAGCGGCTACAATGAGCAGTTCTTC. Translated, it gives CASRLTSGYNEQFF.

V gene TRBV5-4 combines with J gene TRBJ1-3; TRBD1 agrees at 7 bases. V was clipped by 0 bases and J by 4 bases; unmatched bases: 1. Germline CDR1 is SGHNT and CDR2 is YYREEE (reference sequence). The CDR3 is made up of 14 amino acids. CDR3 sequence (DNA): TGTGCCAGCAGCTTGGAACAGGGGGGAAACACCATATATTTT. The encoded protein is CASSLEQGGNTIYF. Complete variable domain (other parts from reference TRBV5-4 and TRBJ1-3): ETGVTQSPTHLIKTRGQQVTLRCSSQSGHNTVSWYQQALGQGPQFIFQYYREEENGRGNFPPRFSGLQFPNYSSELNVNALELDDSALYLCASSLEQGGNTIYFGEGSWLTVV.

The chain employs TRBV18 and TRBJ2-7, with a weak D call TRBD1 (6 bases). The CDR3 is 14 residues long. V lost 2 bases to trimming and J lost 2 bases, with 10 bases between them. The V gene's germline CDR1 is KGHSH and CDR2 LQKENI. CDR3 DNA: TGTGCCAGCTCACCAACAACAGGGACCTACGAGCAGTACTTC. Protein product: CASSPTTGTYEQYF.

In DNA, the CDR3 is TGTGCCAGCTCACCGACCACGGGACAGGGACCCTCTAGCAATCAGCCCCAGCATTTT. It specifies CASSPTTGQGPSSNQPQHF. The rearrangement joins TRBV18 to TRBJ1-5; TRBD1 agrees at 9 bases. This CDR3 is 19 amino acids long. Per germline, CDR1 KGHSH and CDR2 LQKENI. V trimming: 3 bases; J trimming: 0 bases; junction bases outside the gene matches: 12.

The V and J genes are TRBV10-2 and TRBJ2-5, with 11 bases lining up with TRBD2. The V and J ends lost 2 bases and 4 bases, in that order; junction bases with no gene match: 6. Germline V gene data show CDR1 as WSHSY and CDR2 as SAAADI. The CDR3 is 16 residues long. CDR3 protein: CASSEVTSGTGETQYF. CDR3 DNA: TGCGCCAGCAGTGAGGTGACTAGCGGGACGGGAGAGACCCAGTACTTC.

In its sample, this clone is medium-sized. The chain links TRBV3-1 (or the pseudogene TRBV3-2) to TRBJ2-2, with 7 nucleotides matching TRBD2. Germline loops: CDR1 LGHDT, CDR2 YNNKEL (reference sequence). The CDR3 is 16 residues long. The V gene end was trimmed by 1 base and the J gene end by 10 bases; junction bases not matched to a gene: 12. The CDR3 bases are TGTGCCAGCAGCCAAGGCGAGCGGGGATACGAAGCGGAGCTGTTTTTT. This gives the protein CASSQGERGYEAELFF.

This clone was counted a few times. This CDR3 is also generated by other DNA sequences in the sample. The genes are TRBV19 and TRBJ1-5; D ambiguous. This CDR3 is 13 amino acids long. Germline loops: CDR1 LNHDA, CDR2 SQIVND (reference sequence). V was clipped by 3 bases and J by 2 bases, with 5 bases between them. The CDR3: CASSIIGNQPQHF. CDR3 coding DNA: TGTGCCAGTAGTATCATAGGCAATCAGCCCCAGCATTTT.

This clone was picked up one time. The rearrangement joins TRBV27 to TRBJ1-3; 9 bases match TRBD1. The CDR3 consists of 15 residues. Germline V gene data show CDR1 as MNHEY and CDR2 as SMNVEV (reference sequence). The trim removed 3 bases at V and 1 base at J, leaving 1 base unmatched. CDR3 sequence reads: CASSLGTGSGNTIYF. CDR3 DNA: TGTGCCAGCAGTTTGGGGACAGGGTCTGGAAACACCATATATTTT.

The chain joins TRBV11-3 to TRBJ2-3; D not resolved. The CDR3 covers 14 residues. The germline V gene encodes CDR1 SGHNT and CDR2 YENEEA. V was clipped by 1 base and J by 0 bases, with 5 bases between them. The CDR3 loop is CASSLGASTDTQYF. Written as DNA, the CDR3 is TGTGCCAGCAGCTTAGGGGCTAGCACAGATACGCAGTATTTT.

V and J are TRBV6-1 and TRBJ2-1; 9 bases agree with TRBD2. Trimming cost V 6 bases and J 7 bases; bases outside gene matches: 4. CDR1 and CDR2 from the germline V gene are MNHNS and SASEGT. CDR3 size: 13 residues. CDR3 sequence: CASSPLAGNEQFF. The CDR3 DNA is TGTGCCAGCAGCCCCCTAGCGGGGAATGAGCAGTTCTTC.

The CDR3 coding sequence is TGTGCCAGCAGCTCCCCCGGTCCAACCTACGAGCAGTACTTC. Residues: CASSSPGPTYEQYF. The chain links TRBV7-2 to TRBJ2-7; no clear D. CDR1 is SGHTA and CDR2 is FQGNSA in the germline V gene. The V and J ends lost 4 bases and 2 bases respectively, with 12 bases between them. This CDR3 is 14 amino acids long.

The chain is built from TRBV20-1 and TRBJ2-7; TRBD2 aligns across 8 bases. V dropped 3 bases and J dropped 0; count of bases not matched to a gene: 10. The CDR3 totals 16 residues. The germline V gene has CDR1 DFQATT and CDR2 SNEGSKA (reference sequence). The DNA of the CDR3 is TGCAGTGCTAGTTGGAGGGTAGCGGGGCCCTCCTACGAGCAGTACTTC. The encoded protein is CSASWRVAGPSYEQYF.

This clone was observed once. The chain employs TRBV19 and TRBJ1-5; 8 positions agree with TRBD1. The CDR3 is 15 amino acids. V shed 7 bases, J shed 5 bases, and the junction held 10 bases outside the gene matches. Germline lookup yields CDR1 LNHDA and CDR2 SQIVND (reference sequence). CDR3 sequence (DNA): TGTGCCAGTACTACAGGGGGTTTTTCTGATCAGCCCCAGCATTTT. Translating it yields CASTTGGFSDQPQHF.

J is TRBJ1-1 and V is TRBV5-4; D gene ambiguous. V was pared by 2 bases and J by 5 bases, with 13 bases between. This CDR3 comprises 14 residues. Germline lookup yields CDR1 SGHNT and CDR2 YYREEE (reference sequence). The CDR3 loop reads CASSLAFSGTEAFF. In nucleotides, the CDR3 is TGTGCCAGCAGCTTAGCCTTTTCGGGGACTGAAGCTTTCTTT.

The chain carries TRBV18 and TRBJ2-3; TRBD1 matches at 7 bases. Per germline, CDR1 KGHSH and CDR2 LQKENI. V shed 3 bases and J 0 bases; nucleotides not matched to a gene: 3. The CDR3 extends over 15 amino acids. CDR3: CASSPGQASTDTQYF. Written as DNA, the CDR3 is TGTGCCAGCTCACCCGGACAGGCCAGCACAGATACGCAGTATTTT.

The chain combines TRBV5-5 with TRBJ1-5, with TRBD1 identical over 8 bases. CDR1 is SGHKS and CDR2 is YYEKEE in the germline V gene (reference sequence). Trimming removed 3 bases from V and 0 bases from J; junction bases left unmatched: 5. CDR3 size: 16 residues. The CDR3, as DNA: TGTGCCAGCAGCTCGGACAGGGCCCATAGCAATCAGCCCCAGCATTTT. Protein sequence: CASSSDRAHSNQPQHF.

The chain uses TRBV6-5 and TRBJ2-5, with D perhaps TRBD1 (6 bases). The length of the CDR3 is 14 residues. CDR1 is MNHEY and CDR2 is SVGAGI in the germline V gene. The V gene lost 7 bases and the J gene lost 5 bases, with 17 bases spanning the gap. The CDR3 loop is CASIPWGHGETQYF. Written as DNA, the CDR3 is TGTGCCAGCATCCCGTGGGGGCATGGGGAGACCCAGTACTTC.

The chain links TRBV3-1 (or the pseudogene TRBV3-2) to TRBJ1-6, with unresolved D. The CDR3 runs to 14 residues. The ends were cut back, 0 bases at V and 6 bases at J, with 6 bases in the middle. Germline V lookup: CDR1 LGHDT, CDR2 YNNKEL (reference sequence). CDR3 region: CASSQDLVNSPLHF. CDR3 DNA sequence: TGTGCCAGCAGCCAAGATCTCGTTAATTCACCCCTCCACTTT.

The J gene is TRBJ2-1, the V gene TRBV7-9, with 9 positions matching TRBD1. Germline V gene lookup returns CDR1 SEHNR and CDR2 FQNEAQ (reference sequence). The J segment lost 8 bases and the V segment lost 5 bases, leaving 13 bases of the junction unmatched. CDR3 size: 16 residues. The CDR3 DNA reads as TGTGCCAGCAGCCGAGCTCCGGGACAGGGAGTGCATGAGCAGTTCTTC. Translation gives CASSRAPGQGVHEQFF. Full variable domain (rest looked up from reference TRBV7-9 and TRBJ2-1): DTGVSQNPRHKITKRGQNVTFRCDPISEHNRLYWYRQTLGQGPEFLTYFQNEAQLEKSRLLSDRFSAERPKGSFSTLEIQRTEQGDSAMYLCASSRAPGQGVHEQFFGPGTRLTVL.

This clone came up once. This chain connects TRBV9 to TRBJ2-3; 8 bases are a match to TRBD2. J was trimmed by 4 bases and V by 4 bases; bases with no gene match: 8. The CDR3 totals 15 residues. CDR1 and CDR2 (germline): SGDLS, YYNGEE. CDR3 residues: CASSTTAGGADTQYF. The CDR3 DNA reads as TGTGCCAGCAGCACCACGGCGGGGGGTGCAGATACGCAGTATTTT.

The gene calls are TRBV7-2 and TRBJ2-1, with TRBD2 identical over 10 bases. The length of the CDR3 is 19 residues. The trim removed 1 base at V and 9 bases at J, leaving 18 bases unmatched. CDR1 and CDR2 from the germline V gene are SGHTA and FQGNSA. The CDR3 loop is CASSLGPLAGGSRLGEQFF. The CDR3, as DNA: TGTGCCAGCAGCTTAGGTCCGTTAGCGGGAGGATCCAGGTTGGGTGAGCAGTTCTTC. The whole variable domain, remainder taken from reference TRBV7-2 and TRBJ2-1, is GAGVSQSPSNKVTEKGKDVELRCDPISGHTALYWYRQSLGQGLEFLIYFQGNSAPDKSGLPSDRFSAERTGGSVSTLTIQRTQQEDSAVYLCASSLGPLAGGSRLGEQFFGPGTRLTVL.